The clone carrying this TCR beta chain occurred once. Its target is not known. The record originates from a study of T cell responses to AZD1222 COVID-19 vaccine. Study observations and caveats: Seropositive at baseline were only a handful of AZD1222 recipients.

Sequencing used immunoSEQ multiplex PCR; TCRdb keeps in-frame clones, though not all of them. The sample records approximately 160,000 clones, just over 90% being singletons. V lost 5 bases and J lost 6; bases outside the gene matches: 4. The germline gives CDR1 SEHNR, CDR2 FQNEAQ (reference sequence). The CDR3 spans 14 residues. Second doses were pooled across both intervals (about 4 or about 12 weeks). The sequencing here drew on peripheral blood, taken 28 days after the second AZD1222 dose. The chain employs TRBV7-9 and TRBJ2-1; 10 bases align to TRBD1. The receptor's source is an adult who received the AZD1222 COVID-19 vaccine. CDR3 amino acids: CASSLGQGSNEQFF. As DNA, the CDR3 is TGTGCCAGCAGCCTGGGACAGGGGAGCAATGAGCAGTTCTTC.